This passage covers 12 T cell receptor beta chains from one sample sequenced in a study of blood T cells in healthy people across ages. Combining a sample-barcoded 5' primer with a J-beta primer mix, a second PCR ran for roughly 6 to 11 cycles. TCRdb reprocessed the 5' RACE reads via MiXCR and lists one record per CDR3 protein. The sample contains approximately 800,000 distinct CDR3 sequences, roughly 60% of which appear only once. The sample consisted of blood. Receptor source: a man in his thirties or forties in good health.

Only a few counts were recorded for this clonotype. CDR3 protein: CASSDRRYYGYTF. CDR3 DNA: TGTGCCAGCAGTGACAGACGGTACTATGGCTACACCTTC. The chain combines TRBV12-3 or TRBV12-4 with TRBJ1-2; weak D call: TRBD1 (5 bases). Trimming stripped 5 bases from V and 3 bases from J, with 10 bases between. This CDR3 comprises 13 residues.

V is TRBV7-3 and J is TRBJ2-3, with D perhaps TRBD2 (5 bases). Germline-derived CDR1 and CDR2 are SGHTA and FQGTGA. Trimming shortened V by 1 base and J by 5 bases, and 13 bases separated the two germline ends. The CDR3 contains 15 residues. CDR3 region: CASSLIRGNRDTQYF. The CDR3 DNA sequence: TGTGCCAGCAGCTTAATAAGAGGGAACAGAGATACGCAGTATTTT.

This rearrangement joins TRBV6-1 to TRBJ1-4; TRBD1 matches at 8 bases. Germline V gene data show CDR1 as MNHNS and CDR2 as SASEGT. With 3 bases clipped from V and 8 bases from J, the junction kept 2 bases outside the gene matches. CDR3 size: 13 residues. CDR3 DNA: TGTGCCAGCAGTGACAGGGGGCGCGAAAAACTGTTTTTT. It encodes CASSDRGREKLFF.

This clonotype was counted between two and nine times. J is TRBJ1-1 and V is TRBV12-3 or TRBV12-4, with D unresolved. Trimming took off 2 bases at V and 5 bases at J, with 12 bases between the two ends. The CDR3 runs to 14 residues. The CDR3 region is CASSLRVKGTEAFF. The CDR3 coding sequence is TGTGCCAGCAGTTTACGGGTAAAGGGTACTGAAGCTTTCTTT.

The CDR3 DNA is TGTGCCAGCCGGGTGACGGGACAGCCCGATTCACCCCTCCACTTT. It specifies CASRVTGQPDSPLHF. The chain is built from TRBV6-6 and TRBJ1-6; TRBD1 matches 7 bases. The V gene's germline CDR1 is MNHNY and CDR2 SVGAGI (reference sequence). Trimming at V came to 8 bases and at J to 8 bases, leaving 12 bases not matched to a gene. This CDR3 comprises 15 residues.

The V gene is TRBV20-1, the J gene TRBJ2-1; D may be TRBD1 (6 bases). Trimming took off 5 bases at V and 0 bases at J, with 14 bases between the two ends. The CDR3 is made up of 15 amino acids. Per germline, CDR1 DFQATT and CDR2 SNEGSKA (reference sequence). CDR3 sequence: CSAFQGRSSYNEQFF. Here the CDR3 DNA reads TGCAGTGCTTTTCAGGGGCGGAGCTCCTACAATGAGCAGTTCTTC.

The chain joins TRBV6-5 to TRBJ2-5, with a weak D call TRBD2 (6 bases). V lost 5 bases and J 4 bases, leaving 14 bases between the germline ends. The CDR3 sequence is 14 residues long. Germline CDR1 reads MNHEY; CDR2 reads SVGAGI. In nucleotides, the CDR3 is TGTGCCAGCAGTCCCAGACTAGGTTCAGAGACCCAGTACTTC. This encodes CASSPRLGSETQYF.

The table lists this clonotype with a count of one. V usage is TRBV20-1 and J usage is TRBJ1-2; D unresolved. CDR1 DFQATT and CDR2 SNEGSKA come from the germline V gene (reference sequence). Between the trimmed V and J ends, which lost 5 bases and 10 bases, there was a span of 14 bases. This CDR3 is built from 11 residues. This CDR3 reads CSAGTSGDYTF. DNA for the CDR3: TGCAGTGCTGGCACTAGCGGGGACTACACCTTC.

This CDR3 is CASSYVAGGRYEQYF. The CDR3 DNA follows: TGTGCCAGCAGCTACGTAGCGGGAGGAAGATACGAGCAGTACTTC. The chain combines TRBV7-2 with TRBJ2-4; 10 nucleotides align to TRBD2. The J call is uncertain, as TRBJ2-7 better fits the DNA end. In germline, CDR1 is SGHTA, CDR2 FQGNSA. This CDR3 spans 15 amino acids.

The gene calls are TRBV13 and TRBJ2-1; the D call may be TRBD1 or TRBD2 (6 bases each). Trimming stripped 5 bases from V and 9 bases from J, with 17 bases between. CDR3 length: 14 amino acids. The germline V gene has CDR1 PRHDT and CDR2 FYEKMQ (reference sequence). The CDR3 region is CASSEGGSLSEQFF. For the CDR3, the DNA is TGTGCCAGCAGCGAGGGGGGTAGCTTAAGTGAGCAGTTCTTC.

This sequence joins TRBV7-9 and TRBJ2-5, with 9 nucleotides matching TRBD1. J gave up 5 bases and V 5 bases, and 12 bases lay outside the gene matches. The CDR3 covers 16 residues. The germline V gene encodes CDR1 SEHNR and CDR2 FQNEAQ (reference sequence). This CDR3 is CASSRGTGYRGETQYF. The DNA for the CDR3 is TGTGCCAGCAGCCGCGGGACAGGGTATCGCGGGGAGACCCAGTACTTC.

This chain links TRBV12-3 or TRBV12-4 with TRBJ2-1; a weak D match, TRBD1 (5 bases). V was pared by 5 bases and J by 5 bases, with 19 bases between. This CDR3 is 16 amino acids long. Here the CDR3 reads CASSPAQTTVHNEQFF. Written as DNA, the CDR3 is TGTGCCAGCAGTCCAGCCCAGACGACAGTTCACAATGAGCAGTTCTTC.